This TCR beta chain came from a study of blood T cell repertoires in COVID-19. The CDR3 has 15 residues. CDR1 is LNHDA, CDR2 SQIVND, per germline (reference sequence). The ends lost 5 bases at V and 3 bases at J; junction bases unmatched: 2. The table came from immunoSEQ multiplex PCR; TCRdb's copy has only in-frame clones and leaves some out. The top ten clones hold less than 6% of a sample with roughly 220,000 clones, around 81% of them seen once. The sample taken for sequencing was peripheral blood. The sequence was collected from a woman in her seventies with acute or convalescent COVID-19. The genes are TRBV19 and TRBJ2-2, with 11 bases matching TRBD2. CDR3 protein: CASSPTSGDTGELFF. In DNA, the CDR3 is TGTGCCAGTAGTCCGACTAGCGGGGACACCGGGGAGCTGTTTTTT.